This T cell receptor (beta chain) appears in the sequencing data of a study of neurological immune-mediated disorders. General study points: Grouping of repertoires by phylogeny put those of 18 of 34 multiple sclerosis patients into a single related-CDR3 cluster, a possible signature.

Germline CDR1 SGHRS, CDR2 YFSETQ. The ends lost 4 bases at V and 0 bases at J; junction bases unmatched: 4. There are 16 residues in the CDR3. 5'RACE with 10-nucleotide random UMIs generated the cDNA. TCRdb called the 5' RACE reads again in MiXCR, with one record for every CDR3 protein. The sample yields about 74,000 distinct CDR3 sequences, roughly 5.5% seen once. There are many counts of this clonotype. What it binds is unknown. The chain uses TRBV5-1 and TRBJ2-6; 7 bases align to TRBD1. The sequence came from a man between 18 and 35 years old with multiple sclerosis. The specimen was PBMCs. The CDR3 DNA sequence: TGCGCCAGCAGCGTGGGACAGCCCTCTGGGGCCAACGTCCTGACTTTC. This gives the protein CASSVGQPSGANVLTF.